One sample yielded the 30 T cell receptor beta chains listed below, sequenced in a study of neurological immune-mediated disorders. A single record per CDR3 protein comes from TCRdb applying MiXCR to the 5' RACE reads. Of about 74,000 distinct CDR3 sequences listed, 4% to 6% are singletons. Sequencing was carried out using PBMCs. These receptors all come from a man aged 18 to 30 with multiple sclerosis.

At least ten counts were recorded for this clonotype. The V gene is TRBV6-4, the J gene TRBJ2-1; D tentatively fits TRBD1 or TRBD2 (5 bases each). The germline V gene has CDR1 MRHNA and CDR2 SNTAGT. This CDR3 comprises 15 residues. V was pared by 0 bases and J by 5 bases, with 11 bases between. The CDR3 loop reads CASSDSGTPDNEQFF. As DNA, the CDR3 is TGTGCCAGCAGTGACTCAGGGACCCCAGACAATGAGCAGTTCTTC.

In its sample, this clonotype was seen many times. The chain recombines TRBV10-3 with TRBJ2-7, with D perhaps assigned TRBD1 or TRBD2 (6 bases each). Per the germline V gene, CDR1 is ENHRY and CDR2 is SYGVKD. This CDR3 is 14 amino acids long. V lost 4 bases, J lost 6 bases, and 16 bases lay in between. CDR3 in amino acids: CAISVEGGSVEQYF. For the CDR3, the DNA is TGTGCCATCAGTGTAGAGGGGGGCTCGGTCGAGCAGTACTTC.

This clonotype was recorded many times. V usage is TRBV30 and J usage is TRBJ2-3, with no clear D. Germline loops: CDR1 GTSNPN, CDR2 SVGIG (reference sequence). Trimming took 4 bases from V and 0 from J, leaving 8 bases between them. The CDR3 is made up of 13 amino acids. CDR3 DNA sequence: TGTGCCTGGAAAGGGCCCAGCACAGATACGCAGTATTTT. Its translation: CAWKGPSTDTQYF.

This clonotype came up many times. The chain has TRBV5-5 and TRBJ2-7; 7 nucleotides align to TRBD2. Germline CDR1 SGHKS, CDR2 YYEKEE (reference sequence). The length of the CDR3 is 15 residues. The ends lost 2 bases at V and 3 bases at J; junction bases unmatched: 8. The chain's CDR3 is CASSLSSGAGYEQYF. The DNA of the CDR3 is TGTGCCAGCAGCTTATCAAGCGGGGCCGGCTACGAGCAGTACTTC. Variable domain in full (rest from reference TRBV5-5 and TRBJ2-7): DAGVTQSPTHLIKTRGQQVTLRCSPISGHKSVSWYQQVLGQGPQFIFQYYEKEERGRGNFPDRFSARQFPNYSSELNVNALLLGDSALYLCASSLSSGAGYEQYFGPGTRLTVT.

This clonotype was seen many times. This chain connects TRBV4-3 to TRBJ2-3; 10 bases line up with TRBD2. Germline CDR1 LGHNA, CDR2 YSLEER. CDR3 length equals 17 residues. J lost 0 bases, V lost 0 bases, and 3 bases had no gene match. The CDR3 coding sequence is TGCGCCAGCAGCCAAGACCTACTAGCGGGAAGCACAGATACGCAGTATTTT. As protein: CASSQDLLAGSTDTQYF.

This clonotype appeared many times. The rearrangement uses TRBV20-1 and TRBJ2-7, with D possibly being TRBD1 (6 bases). The CDR3 runs 14 residues. The germline gives CDR1 DFQATT, CDR2 SNEGSKA (reference sequence). V was cut by 2 bases and J by 1 base, with 12 bases left in between. The CDR3 is CSARKRGTSYEQYF. CDR3 nucleotide sequence: TGCAGTGCTAGAAAGAGGGGGACATCCTACGAGCAGTACTTC.

This clonotype showed up just a few times. The V and J genes are TRBV20-1 and TRBJ2-1; the match to TRBD2 covers 8 bases. The V gene end was trimmed by 1 base and the J gene end by 10 bases; junction bases not matched to a gene: 3. The CDR3 extends over 12 amino acids. Germline assignment: CDR1 DFQATT and CDR2 SNEGSKA (reference sequence). The DNA of the CDR3 is TGCAGTGCTAGAGGGACTAGCTGGGAGCAGTTCTTC. As protein: CSARGTSWEQFF.

There are many counts of this clonotype. V usage is TRBV15 and J usage is TRBJ2-5, with a tentative D call TRBD2 (5 bases). Trimming stripped 3 bases from V and 5 bases from J, with 16 bases between. The CDR3 consists of 15 residues. The germline V gene has CDR1 LNHNV and CDR2 YYDKDF (reference sequence). The CDR3 loop reads CATSSQRRSGETQYF. In DNA, the CDR3 is TGTGCCACCAGCAGCCAGCGGAGGAGTGGGGAGACCCAGTACTTC.

The table lists this clonotype with many counts. The CDR3 spells CASLASAGTEAFF. In DNA, the CDR3 is TGTGCCAGCTTAGCCAGTGCGGGCACTGAAGCTTTCTTT. The chain recombines TRBV7-3 with TRBJ1-1; D not certain. V lost 8 bases to trimming and J lost 4 bases, with 14 bases between them. Germline assignment: CDR1 SGHTA and CDR2 FQGTGA. CDR3 length: 13 residues. Using reference TRBV7-3 and TRBJ1-1 for the parts outside the CDR3, the full variable domain is GAGVSQTPSNKVTEKGKYVELRCDPISGHTALYWYRQSLGQGPEFLIYFQGTGAADDSGLPNDRFFAVRPEGSVSTLKIQRTERGDSAVYLCASLASAGTEAFFGQGTRLTVV.

This clonotype was detected many times. The chain uses TRBV20-1 and TRBJ2-7, with 8 positions matching TRBD2. The CDR3 has 14 residues. Trimming removed 0 bases from V and 5 bases from J; junction bases left unmatched: 6. Per the germline V gene, CDR1 is DFQATT and CDR2 is SNEGSKA (reference sequence). CDR3 bases: TGCAGTGCTAGAGAGAGAGGACTAGCCGACGAGCAGTACTTC. Residues: CSARERGLADEQYF.

This clonotype occurred many times. V is TRBV7-2 and J is TRBJ1-3, with a tentative D call TRBD1 (5 bases). V was pared by 3 bases and J by 2 bases, with 8 bases between. The length of the CDR3 is 14 residues. The V gene's germline CDR1 is SGHTA and CDR2 FQGNSA. The CDR3 DNA sequence: TGTGCCAGCAGCTTTGGAGGGGCTGGAAACACCATATATTTT. It is translated as CASSFGGAGNTIYF.

This clonotype was picked up many times. The CDR3 bases are TGTGCCAGCAGCTACGCAGCGGGAGGGCAGGGTGAGCAGTTCTTC. The encoded protein is CASSYAAGGQGEQFF. The rearrangement uses TRBV7-2 and TRBJ2-1; 10 nucleotides align to TRBD2. Germline CDR1 reads SGHTA; CDR2 reads FQGNSA. V was clipped by 4 bases and J by 9 bases; unmatched bases: 9. The CDR3 loop spans 15 amino acids.

This clonotype was counted a few times. The V call is TRBV11-2, the J call TRBJ2-5; the match to TRBD2 covers 7 bases. With 2 bases clipped from V and 9 bases from J, the junction kept 6 bases outside the gene matches. CDR1 is SGHAT and CDR2 is FQNNGV in the germline V gene. The CDR3 is 13 amino acids. As DNA, the CDR3 is TGTGCCAGCAGCTTAAGAATACGGGAGGCCCAGTACTTC. Protein: CASSLRIREAQYF.

This clonotype was recorded many times. The gene calls are TRBV20-1 and TRBJ2-2, with a possible D match to TRBD2 (5 bases). CDR1 DFQATT and CDR2 SNEGSKA come from the germline V gene (reference sequence). The germline V and J ends were trimmed by 0 bases and 7 bases, with 15 bases remaining between them. The CDR3 consists of 15 residues. The CDR3 region has the DNA TGCAGTGCTAGAGATCACCGGGCCCGGGGCGGGGAGCTGTTTTTT. Translation: CSARDHRARGGELFF.

This clonotype occurred many times. The chain joins TRBV20-1 to TRBJ1-1; D gene ambiguous. This CDR3 region has 12 residues. The V gene's germline CDR1 is DFQATT and CDR2 SNEGSKA (reference sequence). Trimming removed 3 bases at V and 3 bases at J, with 8 bases between. For the CDR3, the DNA is TGCAGTGCTAGCTTTGGAGACACTGAAGCTTTCTTT. Encoded protein: CSASFGDTEAFF.

This clonotype was observed at least ten times. The chain links TRBV2 to TRBJ2-3; D may correspond to TRBD1 or TRBD2 (5 bases each). Trimming shortened V by 7 bases and J by 1 base, and 9 bases separated the two germline ends. Germline V gene lookup returns CDR1 SNHLY and CDR2 FYNNEI. The CDR3 is made up of 13 amino acids. This CDR3 reads CASMVGGTDTQYF. CDR3 coding DNA: TGTGCCAGCATGGTGGGGGGCACAGATACGCAGTATTTT.

This clonotype was recorded many times. The chain has TRBV10-3 and TRBJ1-1, with D perhaps matching TRBD1 (5 bases). The CDR3 is 13 amino acids. The V end was cut by 4 bases, the J end by 5 bases, with 11 bases between. Germline CDR1 ENHRY, CDR2 SYGVKD. CDR3 nucleotides: TGTGCCATCAGTGGAGGGGCTGGAACTGAAGCTTTCTTT. Its translation is CAISGGAGTEAFF.

This clonotype appeared many times. The rearrangement uses TRBV9 and TRBJ2-3; 8 nucleotides align to TRBD2. The CDR3 spans 14 residues. V trimming: 6 bases; J trimming: 5 bases; junction bases outside the gene matches: 8. From germline, CDR1 is SGDLS and CDR2 YYNGEE. As DNA, the CDR3 is TGTGCCAGCAACCTACGGGGGGGCCGAGATACGCAGTATTTT. Amino acid sequence: CASNLRGGRDTQYF. The full variable domain, its missing parts supplied by reference TRBV9 and TRBJ2-3, is DSGVTQTPKHLITATGQRVTLRCSPRSGDLSVYWYQQSLDQGLQFLIQYYNGEERAKGNILERFSAQQFPDLHSELNLSSLELGDSALYFCASNLRGGRDTQYFGPGTRLTVL.

The chain joins TRBV5-1 to TRBJ2-7; weak D call: TRBD1 (6 bases). Trimming shortened V by 0 bases and J by 4 bases, and 14 bases separated the two germline ends. CDR3 size: 15 residues. Germline V CDR1 and CDR2: SGHRS, YFSETQ. Here the CDR3 DNA reads TGCGCCAGCAGCTTGGGTTCCGGGACAATTTACGAGCAGTACTTC. Its translation is CASSLGSGTIYEQYF.

This clonotype was detected ten times or more. This chain connects TRBV10-3 to TRBJ1-1; weak D call: TRBD1 (5 bases). CDR1 is ENHRY and CDR2 is SYGVKD in the germline V gene. V was pared by 6 bases and J by 0 bases, with 11 bases between. This CDR3 region has 14 residues. Here the CDR3 reads CAIRGTLMNTEAFF. The CDR3 DNA reads as TGTGCCATCAGGGGGACGTTGATGAACACTGAAGCTTTCTTT.

This clonotype was recorded at least ten times. This chain uses TRBV7-2 with TRBJ2-7; D remains ambiguous. The CDR3 sequence is 13 residues long. Between the trimmed V and J ends, which lost 1 base and 4 bases, there was a span of 8 bases. Germline loops: CDR1 SGHTA, CDR2 FQGNSA. Here the CDR3 reads CASSLGGIYEQYF. The CDR3 bases are TGTGCCAGCAGCTTAGGAGGCATATACGAGCAGTACTTC.

This clonotype was detected ten times or more. The chain combines TRBV20-1 with TRBJ2-7; no definite D call. CDR3 length: 12 amino acids. Trimming stripped 3 bases from V and 7 bases from J, with 13 bases between. Germline CDR1 and CDR2: DFQATT and SNEGSKA (reference sequence). The CDR3 DNA sequence: TGCAGTGCTAGTGGGGATACGCGGGAGCAGTACTTC. Amino acids: CSASGDTREQYF.

This clonotype was detected many times. The chain is built from TRBV5-1 and TRBJ1-1, with D possibly being TRBD1 (6 bases). In germline, CDR1 is SGHRS, CDR2 YFSETQ. V dropped 5 bases and J dropped 3 bases, with 14 bases sitting between them. The CDR3 loop spans 14 amino acids. The CDR3 reads CASSSQGADTEAFF. CDR3 nucleotides: TGCGCCAGCAGTTCACAGGGAGCGGACACTGAAGCTTTCTTT.

This clonotype was seen many times. The chain links TRBV10-3 to TRBJ2-1; TRBD2 matches 13 bases. The trim removed 4 bases at V and 5 bases at J, leaving 2 bases unmatched. Germline V gene sequence: CDR1 ENHRY, CDR2 SYGVKD. The CDR3 has 15 amino acids. CDR3 region: CAISVGLAGNNEQFF. The DNA for the CDR3 is TGTGCCATCAGTGTGGGACTAGCGGGAAACAATGAGCAGTTCTTC.

Ten or more counts support this clonotype. This chain uses TRBV12-3 or TRBV12-4 with TRBJ2-1; D is ambiguous. V was trimmed by 0 bases and J by 10 bases, leaving 13 bases between them. The CDR3 consists of 14 residues. DNA for the CDR3: TGTGCCAGCAGTTTAGCGCAAGGACCCGGCGAGCAGTTCTTC. This codes for CASSLAQGPGEQFF.

In this sample, this clonotype turned up many times. The gene calls are TRBV20-1 and TRBJ2-7, with D maybe TRBD1 (6 bases). Germline values: CDR1 DFQATT, CDR2 SNEGSKA (reference sequence). With 4 bases removed from V and 3 bases from J, the gap between germline ends came to 16 bases. The CDR3 loop spans 14 amino acids. The CDR3 DNA reads as TGCAGTGCTACTAAACAGGGTCGCGGCTACGAGCAGTACTTC. Protein: CSATKQGRGYEQYF.

At least ten counts were recorded for this clonotype. The chain combines TRBV28 with TRBJ2-7; perhaps TRBD1 as D (6 bases). Germline lookup yields CDR1 MDHEN and CDR2 SYDVKM. The CDR3 has 15 residues. V was cut by 6 bases and J by 3 bases, with 18 bases left in between. CDR3 region: CASSPAGDHGYEQYF. As DNA, the CDR3 is TGTGCCAGCAGCCCTGCAGGGGATCACGGCTACGAGCAGTACTTC.

Ten or more counts support this clonotype. This sequence joins TRBV4-2 and TRBJ1-5; D is undetermined. This CDR3 is 15 amino acids long. Deletions cut 0 bases from V and 9 bases from J, with 15 bases between. The germline CDR1 and CDR2 sequences are LGHNA and YNFKEQ. The DNA for the CDR3 is TGTGCCAGCAGCCAAGAAGGCGGAGAGGTTCGGCCCCAGCATTTT. It translates to CASSQEGGEVRPQHF.

This clonotype was counted ten times or more. In nucleotides, the CDR3 is TGCGCCAGCAGCTTGGAGGGCACAGATACGCAGTATTTT. Its protein is CASSLEGTDTQYF. This rearrangement joins TRBV5-1 to TRBJ2-3; D unclear. CDR3 length: 13 residues. CDR1 is SGHRS and CDR2 is YFSETQ in the germline V gene. Deletions cut 0 bases from V and 1 base from J, with 3 bases between.

This clonotype was observed at least ten times. The chain recombines TRBV5-1 with TRBJ2-7; D perhaps matches TRBD2 (6 bases). Deletions cut 4 bases from V and 7 bases from J, with 18 bases between. CDR1 SGHRS and CDR2 YFSETQ come from the germline V gene. This CDR3 contains 14 residues. Written as DNA, the CDR3 is TGCGCCAGCAGCCCCATGGGAGGACGAGTGGAGCAGTACTTC. This encodes CASSPMGGRVEQYF. The whole variable domain, remainder taken from reference TRBV5-1 and TRBJ2-7, is KAGVTQTPRYLIKTRGQQVTLSCSPISGHRSVSWYQQTPGQGLQFLFEYFSETQRNKGNFPGRFSGRQFSNSRSEMNVSTLELGDSALYLCASSPMGGRVEQYFGPGTRLTVT.